The clone carrying this T cell receptor beta chain appeared many times. As yet, its antigen is unknown. Preparing the TCRbeta library involved the use of unique molecular identifiers. Each CDR3 protein gets one entry after TCRdb re-called the PCR reads with MiXCR. The sample lists 90,000 to 100,000 distinct CDR3 sequences; 20% to 30% were seen once. These data originate in a study of T-cell reconstitution after alpha-beta-depleted transplantation in children. Germline V gives CDR1 SGHRS, CDR2 YFSETQ. The V segment lost 0 bases and the J segment 5 bases; nucleotides outside the gene matches: 1. The CDR3 runs 13 residues. Findings and limits, study-wide: As was reported, about two months after transplant, alpha-beta T cells came from several hundred expanded graft clones.

The sample here was PBMCs, taken before TCRalphabeta/CD19-depleted stem cell transplant. This chain links TRBV5-1 with TRBJ1-2; 7 bases fit TRBD1. The sequence was obtained from a boy aged 2 to 10 with acute lymphoblastic leukemia, due to receive a stem cell transplant. DNA for the CDR3: TGCGCCAGCAGCTTGGACAGGGGATATGGCTACACCTTC. This sequence encodes CASSLDRGYGYTF. Supplemented by reference TRBV5-1 and TRBJ1-2, the full variable domain reads KAGVTQTPRYLIKTRGQQVTLSCSPISGHRSVSWYQQTPGQGLQFLFEYFSETQRNKGNFPGRFSGRQFSNSRSEMNVSTLELGDSALYLCASSLDRGYGYTFGSGTRLTVV.